The present TCR beta chain was sequenced within a study of T cells in localized non-small cell lung cancer. Study-wide findings and caveats: In uninvolved adjacent lung, T cell clonality reached its highest value, exceeding tumor. In adjacent lung appeared a median approximately 61 of the top 100 tumor clones. Analysis by sequencing included only one tumor region, so heterogeneity remains possible. A higher density of T cells in blood coincided with extended overall survival.

V lost 5 bases to trimming and J lost 6 bases, with 21 bases between them. CDR3 length: 16 amino acids. The germline V gene encodes CDR1 SGHTA and CDR2 FQGNSA. About this clone: The antigen is not known.

Libraries were prepared by immunoSEQ multiplex PCR; TCRdb keeps only in-frame clonotypes and omits some of them. Seen here are some 15,000 clones, 85% to 90% observed once, and the top ten hold around 4.2%. The origin of this receptor is a woman between 35 and 70 years old with stage I lung adenocarcinoma. The chain is built from TRBV7-2 and TRBJ2-3; D tentatively fits TRBD1 or TRBD2 (5 bases each). This specimen consisted of peripheral blood, obtained before any cancer treatment. CDR3: CASSPFPRGAWDTQYF. The CDR3 DNA sequence: TGTGCCAGCAGCCCCTTCCCCCGGGGCGCTTGGGATACGCAGTATTTT.